This entry concerns a single TCR beta chain. This record comes from a study of PD-L1 blockade in urothelial cancer. Overall study context: Intravenous atezolizumab, 1,200 mg every 3 weeks, was begun by patients around 2014. The number of prior chemotherapy regimens per patient was 0 to 3. At 6 weeks and at 3 weeks (second dose) after treatment start, blood was analyzed. Peripheral blood specimens exhibited a median yield of around 150,000 T cells.

Repertoires were generated with immunoSEQ multiplex PCR, while TCRdb's copy carries only in-frame clones and drops some. The sample holds 90,000 to 120,000 clones, approximately 86% seen once. Germline V lookup: CDR1 LNHDA, CDR2 SQIVND (reference sequence). The CDR3 spans 16 residues. V was shortened by 3 bases and J by 2 bases, with 11 bases between the two germline ends. The sequence came from a man in his fifties or sixties with urothelial cancer. The sequences come from PBMCs, collected around atezolizumab (anti-PD-L1) treatment. The chain couples TRBV19 to TRBJ2-6; possibly TRBD2 for D (6 bases). The CDR3 spells CASSIWGVTGANVLTF. The DNA of the CDR3 is TGTGCCAGTAGTATCTGGGGGGTTACTGGGGCCAACGTCCTGACTTTC.